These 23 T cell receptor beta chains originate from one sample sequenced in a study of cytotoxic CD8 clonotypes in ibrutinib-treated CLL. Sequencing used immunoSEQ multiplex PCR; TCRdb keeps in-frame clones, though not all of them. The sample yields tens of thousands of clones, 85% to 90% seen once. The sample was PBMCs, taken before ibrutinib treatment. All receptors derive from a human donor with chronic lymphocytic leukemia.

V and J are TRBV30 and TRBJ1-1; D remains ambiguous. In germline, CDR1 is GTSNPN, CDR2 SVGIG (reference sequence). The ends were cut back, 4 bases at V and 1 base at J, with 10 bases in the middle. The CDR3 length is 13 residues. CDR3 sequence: CAWIGQPNTEAFF. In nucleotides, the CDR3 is TGTGCCTGGATTGGGCAACCGAACACTGAAGCTTTCTTT. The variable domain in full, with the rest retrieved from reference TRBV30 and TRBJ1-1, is SQTIHQWPATLVQPVGSPLSLECTVEGTSNPNLYWYRQAAGRGLQLLFYSVGIGQISSEVPQNLSASRPQDRQFILSSKKLLLSDSGFYLCAWIGQPNTEAFFGQGTRLTVV.

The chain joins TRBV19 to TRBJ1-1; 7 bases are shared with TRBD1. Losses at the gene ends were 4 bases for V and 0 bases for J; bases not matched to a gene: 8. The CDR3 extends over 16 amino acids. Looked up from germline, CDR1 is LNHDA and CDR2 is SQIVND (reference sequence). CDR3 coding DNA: TGTGCCAGTAGTACCGGGACAGATAACATGAACACTGAAGCTTTCTTT. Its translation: CASSTGTDNMNTEAFF.

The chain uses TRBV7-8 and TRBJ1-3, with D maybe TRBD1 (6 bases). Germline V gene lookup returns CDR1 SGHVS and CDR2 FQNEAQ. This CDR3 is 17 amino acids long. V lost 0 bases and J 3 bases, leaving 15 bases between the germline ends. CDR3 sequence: CASSLARPGAGGNTIYF. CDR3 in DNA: TGTGCCAGCAGCTTAGCGCGTCCGGGGGCGGGTGGAAACACCATATATTTT. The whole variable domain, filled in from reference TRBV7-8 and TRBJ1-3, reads GAGVSQSPRYKVAKRGQDVALRCDPISGHVSLFWYQQALGQGPEFLTYFQNEAQLDKSGLPSDRFFAERPEGSVSTLKIQRTQQEDSAVYLCASSLARPGAGGNTIYFGEGSWLTVV.

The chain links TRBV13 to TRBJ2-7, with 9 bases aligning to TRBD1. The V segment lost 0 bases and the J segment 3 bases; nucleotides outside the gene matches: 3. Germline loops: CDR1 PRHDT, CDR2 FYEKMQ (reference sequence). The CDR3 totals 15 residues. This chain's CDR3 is CASSLGLGQGYEQYF. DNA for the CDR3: TGTGCCAGCAGCTTAGGCCTGGGACAGGGCTACGAGCAGTACTTC.

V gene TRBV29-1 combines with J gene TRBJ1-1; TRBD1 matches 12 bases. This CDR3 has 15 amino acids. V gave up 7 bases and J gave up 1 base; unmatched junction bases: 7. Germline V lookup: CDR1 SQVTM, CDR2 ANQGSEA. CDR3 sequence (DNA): TGCAGCGCTACCGGGACAGGGGGCAGGAACACTGAAGCTTTCTTT. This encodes CSATGTGGRNTEAFF.

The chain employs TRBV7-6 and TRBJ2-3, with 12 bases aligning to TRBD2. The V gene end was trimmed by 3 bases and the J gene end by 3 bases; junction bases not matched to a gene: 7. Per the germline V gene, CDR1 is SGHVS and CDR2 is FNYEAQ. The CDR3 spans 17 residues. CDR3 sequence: CASSFPPGTSGTDTQYF. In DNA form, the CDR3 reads TGTGCCAGCAGCTTCCCCCCCGGGACTAGCGGGACAGATACGCAGTATTTT.

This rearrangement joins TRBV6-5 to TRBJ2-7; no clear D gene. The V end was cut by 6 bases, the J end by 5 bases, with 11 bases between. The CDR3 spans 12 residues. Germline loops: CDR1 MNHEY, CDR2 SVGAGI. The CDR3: CASSPKGHEQYF. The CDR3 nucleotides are TGTGCCAGCAGCCCTAAGGGCCACGAGCAGTACTTC.

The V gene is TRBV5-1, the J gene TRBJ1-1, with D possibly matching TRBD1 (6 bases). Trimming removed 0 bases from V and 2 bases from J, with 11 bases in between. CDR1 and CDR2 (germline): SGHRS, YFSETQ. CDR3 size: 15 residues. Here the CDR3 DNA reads TGCGCCAGCAGCTTGGTGGGGGCTACAAACACTGAAGCTTTCTTT. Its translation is CASSLVGATNTEAFF.

Here the CDR3 DNA reads TGTGCCAGCAGCCAGGACACTGATTACGAGCAGTACTTC. Amino acid sequence: CASSQDTDYEQYF. The rearrangement uses TRBV5-6 and TRBJ2-7, with D tentatively TRBD1 (5 bases). Trimming took 4 bases from V and 4 from J, leaving 12 bases between them. The CDR3 loop spans 13 amino acids. Germline CDR1 SGHDT, CDR2 YYEEEE.

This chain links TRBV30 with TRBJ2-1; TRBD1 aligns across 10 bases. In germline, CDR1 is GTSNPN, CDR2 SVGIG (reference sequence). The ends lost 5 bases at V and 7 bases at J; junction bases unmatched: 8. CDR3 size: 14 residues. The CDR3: CAWVPGQGFNEQFF. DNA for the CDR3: TGTGCCTGGGTGCCGGGACAGGGGTTTAATGAGCAGTTCTTC.

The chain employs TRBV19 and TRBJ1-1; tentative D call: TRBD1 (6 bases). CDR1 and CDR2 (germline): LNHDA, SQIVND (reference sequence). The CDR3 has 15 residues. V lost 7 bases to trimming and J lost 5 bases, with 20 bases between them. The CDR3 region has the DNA TGTGCCAGTATGAAGACTCGACAGGCGGGGACTGAAGCTTTCTTT. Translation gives CASMKTRQAGTEAFF.

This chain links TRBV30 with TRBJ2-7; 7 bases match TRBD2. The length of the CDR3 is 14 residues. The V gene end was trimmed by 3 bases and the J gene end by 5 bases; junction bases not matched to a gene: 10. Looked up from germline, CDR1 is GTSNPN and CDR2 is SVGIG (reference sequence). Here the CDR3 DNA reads TGTGCCTGGAGCGGTGGCGGGAGCCTCGACGAGCAGTACTTC. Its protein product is CAWSGGGSLDEQYF.

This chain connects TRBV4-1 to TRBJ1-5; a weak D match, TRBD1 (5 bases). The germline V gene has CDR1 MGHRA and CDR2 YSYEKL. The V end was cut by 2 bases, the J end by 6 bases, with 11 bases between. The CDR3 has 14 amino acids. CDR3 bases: TGCGCCAGCAGCCAAAGTCAGGGCGGTCAGCCCCAGCATTTT. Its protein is CASSQSQGGQPQHF.

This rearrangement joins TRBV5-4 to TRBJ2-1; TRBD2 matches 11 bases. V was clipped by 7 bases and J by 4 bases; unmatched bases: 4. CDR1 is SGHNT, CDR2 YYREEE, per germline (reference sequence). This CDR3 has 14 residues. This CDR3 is CASATSGVYNEQFF. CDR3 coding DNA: TGTGCCAGCGCGACTAGCGGGGTTTACAATGAGCAGTTCTTC.

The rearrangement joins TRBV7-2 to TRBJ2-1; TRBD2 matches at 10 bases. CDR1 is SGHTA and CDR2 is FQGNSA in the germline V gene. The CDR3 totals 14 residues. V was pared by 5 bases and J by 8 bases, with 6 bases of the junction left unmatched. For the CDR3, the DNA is TGTGCCAGCAGCCGAAGCGGGAGGGCCGATGAGCAGTTCTTC. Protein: CASSRSGRADEQFF.

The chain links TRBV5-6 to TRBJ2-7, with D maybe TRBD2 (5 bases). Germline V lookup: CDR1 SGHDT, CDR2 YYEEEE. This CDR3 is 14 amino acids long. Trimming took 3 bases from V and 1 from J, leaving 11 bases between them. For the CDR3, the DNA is TGTGCCAGCAGCTCGGGGTCATCATCCTACGAGCAGTACTTC. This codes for CASSSGSSSYEQYF.

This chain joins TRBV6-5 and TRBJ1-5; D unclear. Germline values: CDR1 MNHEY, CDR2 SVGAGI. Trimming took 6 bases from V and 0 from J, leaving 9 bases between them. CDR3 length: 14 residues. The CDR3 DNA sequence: TGTGCCAGCAGGGACGGTGGTAGCAATCAGCCCCAGCATTTT. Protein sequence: CASRDGGSNQPQHF.

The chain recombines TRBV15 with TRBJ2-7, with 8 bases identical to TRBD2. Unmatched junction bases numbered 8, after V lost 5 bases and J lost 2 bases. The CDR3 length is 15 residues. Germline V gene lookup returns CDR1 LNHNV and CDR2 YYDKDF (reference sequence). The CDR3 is CATSGAGGLAYEQYF. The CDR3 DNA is TGTGCCACCAGCGGCGCGGGAGGTTTAGCCTACGAGCAGTACTTC.

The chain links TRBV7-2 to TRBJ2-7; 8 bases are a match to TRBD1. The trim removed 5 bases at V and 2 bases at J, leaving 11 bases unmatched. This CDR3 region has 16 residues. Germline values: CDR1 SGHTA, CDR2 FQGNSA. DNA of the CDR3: TGTGCCAGCAGCGCAAGACCGGACAGGGCTACCTACGAGCAGTACTTC. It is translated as CASSARPDRATYEQYF. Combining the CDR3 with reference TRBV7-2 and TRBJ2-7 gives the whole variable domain GAGVSQSPSNKVTEKGKDVELRCDPISGHTALYWYRQSLGQGLEFLIYFQGNSAPDKSGLPSDRFSAERTGGSVSTLTIQRTQQEDSAVYLCASSARPDRATYEQYFGPGTRLTVT.

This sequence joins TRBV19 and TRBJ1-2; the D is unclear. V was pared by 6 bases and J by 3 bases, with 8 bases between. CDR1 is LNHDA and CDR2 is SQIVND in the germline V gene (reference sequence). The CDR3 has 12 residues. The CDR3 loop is CASSGRYYGYTF. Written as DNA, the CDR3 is TGTGCCAGTAGCGGCAGATACTATGGCTACACCTTC.

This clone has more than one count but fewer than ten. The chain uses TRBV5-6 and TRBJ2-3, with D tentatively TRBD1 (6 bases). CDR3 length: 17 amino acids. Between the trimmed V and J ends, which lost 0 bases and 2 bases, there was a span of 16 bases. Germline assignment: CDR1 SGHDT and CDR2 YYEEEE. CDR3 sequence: CASSLAYSGQNTDTQYF. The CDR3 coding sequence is TGTGCCAGCAGCTTGGCCTATTCCGGACAGAACACAGATACGCAGTATTTT.

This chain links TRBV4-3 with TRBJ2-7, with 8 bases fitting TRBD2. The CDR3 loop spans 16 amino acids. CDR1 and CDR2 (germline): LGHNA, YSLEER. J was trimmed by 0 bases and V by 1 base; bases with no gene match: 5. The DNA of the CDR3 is TGCGCCAGCAGCCAAGGCAGAGCGGGAGTCTCCTACGAGCAGTACTTC. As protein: CASSQGRAGVSYEQYF.

CDR3 region: CASSWEGSLERTNTEAFF. In nucleotides, the CDR3 is TGTGCCAGCAGCTGGGAGGGTAGTCTAGAGCGAACGAACACTGAAGCTTTCTTT. V usage is TRBV11-3 and J usage is TRBJ1-1; no clear D. The germline gives CDR1 SGHNT, CDR2 YENEEA. The CDR3 spans 18 residues. Trimming left V 4 bases short and J 1 base short, with 22 bases between.